These 3 T cell receptor beta chains share one sample of origin, sequenced in a study of T cell repertoires in cytomegalovirus infection. MiXCR, applied by TCRdb to the reads, yields one record per CDR3 protein. Of about 310,000 distinct CDR3 sequences in the sample, roughly 25% are singletons; the top ten hold 13%. These TCRs' antigens remain unknown. The source was cultured PBMCs, collected from culture after CMV antigen stimulation. The receptors shown here come from a human donor in good health (CMV status not recorded). Some clones in this sample may be carry-over from other donors' samples.

Note on this clonotype: One base away lies a much larger clone, so this may be a sequencing read error. V and J are TRBV7-6 and TRBJ1-6; tentatively, D is TRBD1 (6 bases). Germline values: CDR1 SGHVS, CDR2 FNYEAQ. The CDR3 is 15 amino acids. V dropped 1 base and J dropped 8 bases, with 12 bases sitting between them. CDR3 amino acids: CASSLDGGGDSPLHF. In DNA, the CDR3 is TGTGCCAGCAGCTTAGACGGGGGCGGTGATTCACCCCTCCACTTT.

The rearrangement joins TRBV5-1 to TRBJ2-1; the D gene is possibly TRBD1 (5 bases). Looked up from germline, CDR1 is SGHRS and CDR2 is YFSETQ. Trimming pared 9 bases from V and 5 bases from J, leaving 15 bases between. This CDR3 has 13 amino acids. CDR3: CATRADTNNEQFF. The CDR3, as DNA: TGCGCCACCAGGGCGGATACCAACAATGAGCAGTTCTTC.

CDR3 residues: CASSYWGQGSDEQFF. CDR3 in DNA: TGTGCCAGCAGTTACTGGGGACAGGGTTCCGATGAGCAGTTCTTC. This rearrangement joins TRBV6-8 to TRBJ2-1; 9 bases align to TRBD1. The germline CDR1 and CDR2 sequences are MNHGY and SAAAGT. With 1 base clipped from V and 8 bases from J, the junction kept 6 bases outside the gene matches. The CDR3 is made up of 15 amino acids.